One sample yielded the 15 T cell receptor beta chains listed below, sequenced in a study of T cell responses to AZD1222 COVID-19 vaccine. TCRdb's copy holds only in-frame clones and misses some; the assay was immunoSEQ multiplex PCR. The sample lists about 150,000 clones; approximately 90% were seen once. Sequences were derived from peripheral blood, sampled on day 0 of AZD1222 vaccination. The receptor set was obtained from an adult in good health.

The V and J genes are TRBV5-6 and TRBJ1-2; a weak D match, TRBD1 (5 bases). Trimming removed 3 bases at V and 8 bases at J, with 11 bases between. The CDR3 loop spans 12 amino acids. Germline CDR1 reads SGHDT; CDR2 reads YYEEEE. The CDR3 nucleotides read TGTGCCAGCAGCTCAGGGTGGATGGGCTACACCTTC. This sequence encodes CASSSGWMGYTF.

The CDR3 region is CAIRSRVSGNTIYF. In DNA form, the CDR3 reads TGTGCCATCAGATCCAGGGTCTCCGGAAACACCATATATTTT. The chain combines TRBV10-3 with TRBJ1-3; D is perhaps TRBD1 (5 bases). V dropped 6 bases and J dropped 4 bases, with 13 bases sitting between them. The CDR3 is 14 residues long. Germline V CDR1 and CDR2: ENHRY, SYGVKD.

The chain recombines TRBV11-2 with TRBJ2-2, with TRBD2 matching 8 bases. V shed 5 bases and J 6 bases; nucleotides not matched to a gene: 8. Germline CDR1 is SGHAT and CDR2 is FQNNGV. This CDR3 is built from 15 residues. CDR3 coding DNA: TGTGCCAGCAGCCCGCAAGCGGGAGCCGCCGGGGAGCTGTTTTTT. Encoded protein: CASSPQAGAAGELFF.

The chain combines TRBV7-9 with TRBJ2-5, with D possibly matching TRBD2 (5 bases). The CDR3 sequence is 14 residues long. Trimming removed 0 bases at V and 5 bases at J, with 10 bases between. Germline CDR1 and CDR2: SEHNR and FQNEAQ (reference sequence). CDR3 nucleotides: TGTGCCAGCAGCTTAGCCCGGGAAAGGGAGACCCAGTACTTC. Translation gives CASSLARERETQYF.

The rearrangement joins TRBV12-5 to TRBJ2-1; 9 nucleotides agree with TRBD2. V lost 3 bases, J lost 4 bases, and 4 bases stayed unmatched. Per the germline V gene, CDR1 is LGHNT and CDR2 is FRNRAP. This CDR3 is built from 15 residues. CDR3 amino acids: CASGFIAGAYNEQFF. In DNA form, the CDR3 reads TGTGCTAGTGGTTTCATAGCGGGGGCGTACAATGAGCAGTTCTTC.

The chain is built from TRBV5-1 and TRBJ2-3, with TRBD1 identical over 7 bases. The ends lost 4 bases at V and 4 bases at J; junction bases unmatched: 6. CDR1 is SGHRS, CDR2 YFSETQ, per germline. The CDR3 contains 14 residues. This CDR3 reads CASSVDRDADTQYF. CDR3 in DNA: TGCGCCAGCAGCGTTGACAGGGACGCAGATACGCAGTATTTT.

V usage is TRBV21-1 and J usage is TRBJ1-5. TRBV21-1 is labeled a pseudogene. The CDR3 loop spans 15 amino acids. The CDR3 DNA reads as TGTGCCAGCAGCAAAGCAACCCCGACGGGCCAGCCCCAGCATTTT. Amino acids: CASSKATPTGQPQHF.

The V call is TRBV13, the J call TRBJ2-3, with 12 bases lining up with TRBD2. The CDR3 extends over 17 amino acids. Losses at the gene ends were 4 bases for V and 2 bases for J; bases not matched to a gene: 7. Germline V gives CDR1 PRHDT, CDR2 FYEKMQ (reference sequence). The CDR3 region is CASSSTLAGGHTDTQYF. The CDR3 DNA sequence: TGTGCCAGCAGCTCCACGCTAGCGGGGGGGCACACAGATACGCAGTATTTT.

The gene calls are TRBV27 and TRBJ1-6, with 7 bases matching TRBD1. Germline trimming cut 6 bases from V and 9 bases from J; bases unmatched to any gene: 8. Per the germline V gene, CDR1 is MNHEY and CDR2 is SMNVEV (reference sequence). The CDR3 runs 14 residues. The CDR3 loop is CASRITGAVSPLHF. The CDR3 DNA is TGTGCCAGCAGGATAACAGGGGCGGTTTCACCCCTCCACTTT.

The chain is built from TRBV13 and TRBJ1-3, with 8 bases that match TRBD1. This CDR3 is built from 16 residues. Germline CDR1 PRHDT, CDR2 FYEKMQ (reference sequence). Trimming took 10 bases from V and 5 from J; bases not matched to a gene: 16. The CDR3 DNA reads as TGTGCCACCGGATGGACAGGGCAGATCCCCCGAAACACCATATATTTT. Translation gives CATGWTGQIPRNTIYF. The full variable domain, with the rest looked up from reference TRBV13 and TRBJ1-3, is AAGVIQSPRHLIKEKRETATLKCYPIPRHDTVYWYQQGPGQDPQFLISFYEKMQSDKGSIPDRFSAQQFSDYHSELNMSSLELGDSALYFCATGWTGQIPRNTIYFGEGSWLTVV.

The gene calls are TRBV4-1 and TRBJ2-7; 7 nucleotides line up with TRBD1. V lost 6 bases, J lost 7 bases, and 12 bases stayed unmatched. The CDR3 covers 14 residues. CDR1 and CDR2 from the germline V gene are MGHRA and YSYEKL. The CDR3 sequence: CASRLQGESLEQYF. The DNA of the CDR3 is TGCGCCAGCAGACTCCAGGGGGAAAGTCTGGAGCAGTACTTC.

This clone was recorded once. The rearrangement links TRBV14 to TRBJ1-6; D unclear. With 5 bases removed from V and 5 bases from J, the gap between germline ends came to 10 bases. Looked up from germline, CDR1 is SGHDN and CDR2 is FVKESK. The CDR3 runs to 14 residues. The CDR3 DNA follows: TGTGCCAGCAGCGGGGAATACCATAATTCACCCCTCCACTTT. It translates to CASSGEYHNSPLHF.

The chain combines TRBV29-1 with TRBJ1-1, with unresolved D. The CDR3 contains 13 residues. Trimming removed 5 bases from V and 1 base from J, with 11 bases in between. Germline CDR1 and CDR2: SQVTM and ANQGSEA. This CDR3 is CSVSDLPNTEAFF. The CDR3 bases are TGCAGCGTTTCGGACCTACCGAACACTGAAGCTTTCTTT.

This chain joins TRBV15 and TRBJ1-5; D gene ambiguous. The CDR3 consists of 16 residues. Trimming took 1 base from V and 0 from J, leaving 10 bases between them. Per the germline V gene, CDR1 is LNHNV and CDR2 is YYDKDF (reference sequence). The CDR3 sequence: CATSRGGGYSNQPQHF. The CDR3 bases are TGTGCCACCAGCAGAGGAGGCGGGTATAGCAATCAGCCCCAGCATTTT.

The CDR3 DNA sequence: TGTGCCAGCAGCCAGGCGTGGACGGCCCCTTGGGAGCAGTACTTC. Translated: CASSQAWTAPWEQYF. This chain links TRBV11-2 with TRBJ2-7; unclear D gene. V lost 5 bases and J 7 bases, leaving 21 bases between the germline ends. From germline, CDR1 is SGHAT and CDR2 FQNNGV. There are 15 residues in the CDR3.